Shown below are 17 T cell receptor beta chains from a single sample sequenced in a study of T cells after yellow fever vaccination. TCRdb reanalysed the 5' RACE reads using MiXCR and keeps one entry per CDR3 protein. The sample carries approximately 69,000 distinct CDR3 sequences, approximately 5% recorded once. Specimen: CD4+ T cells sorted from PBMCs, collected more than 13 days after the first yellow fever vaccination. The origin of the receptors is a young man who received the YFV17D yellow fever vaccine.

This clonotype was observed at least ten times. The V gene is TRBV5-1, the J gene TRBJ2-3; a weak D match, TRBD1 (5 bases). The V end lost 4 bases, the J end lost 4 bases, and 13 bases lay between the germline ends. Looked up from germline, CDR1 is SGHRS and CDR2 is YFSETQ. The CDR3 sequence is 14 residues long. In DNA, the CDR3 is TGCGCCAGCAGCAGGGGTCTATCCCCAGATACGCAGTATTTT. This sequence encodes CASSRGLSPDTQYF.

In this sample, this clonotype turned up many times. This rearrangement joins TRBV7-2 to TRBJ2-7, with D possibly being TRBD2 (5 bases). V dropped 1 base and J dropped 3 bases, with 7 bases sitting between them. From germline, CDR1 is SGHTA and CDR2 FQGNSA. The CDR3 sequence is 13 residues long. In DNA, the CDR3 is TGTGCCAGCAGCTTAGGGAGGCTCTACGAGCAGTACTTC. Translation gives CASSLGRLYEQYF.

The sample holds many counts of this clonotype. The V and J genes are TRBV6-5 and TRBJ2-3, with D perhaps being TRBD1 or TRBD2 (6 bases each). The CDR3 runs to 15 residues. The ends were cut back, 6 bases at V and 2 bases at J, with 15 bases in the middle. The germline V gene has CDR1 MNHEY and CDR2 SVGAGI. CDR3 residues: CASSYAGHHTDTQYF. CDR3 DNA sequence: TGTGCCAGCAGCTACGCGGGACACCACACAGATACGCAGTATTTT.

This clonotype was recorded many times. CDR3 sequence (DNA): TGTGCCAGCAGTTGGAGCAATCAGCCCCAGCATTTT. The encoded protein is CASSWSNQPQHF. The chain is built from TRBV5-6 and TRBJ1-5; D is unresolved. Germline V gene sequence: CDR1 SGHDT, CDR2 YYEEEE. V was clipped by 5 bases and J by 1 base, with 4 bases between them. The CDR3 sequence is 12 residues long.

This clonotype was observed many times. The V and J genes are TRBV4-3 and TRBJ2-1, with a tentative D call TRBD2 (7 bases). The CDR3 covers 16 residues. The germline V and J ends were trimmed by 0 bases and 3 bases, with 12 bases remaining between them. From germline, CDR1 is LGHNA and CDR2 YSLEER. The DNA of the CDR3 is TGCGCCAGCAGCCAAGATACGAGGGGGGGCTACAATGAGCAGTTCTTC. It encodes CASSQDTRGGYNEQFF.

This clonotype was observed many times. The chain carries TRBV5-1 and TRBJ2-5, with D unclear. Trimming pared 6 bases from V and 6 bases from J, leaving 9 bases between. The germline V gene encodes CDR1 SGHRS and CDR2 YFSETQ. The CDR3 is 11 amino acids. CDR3 coding DNA: TGCGCCAGCAAATCCCAGCAGACCCAGTACTTC. This gives the protein CASKSQQTQYF.

This clonotype is judged medium-sized. The V and J genes are TRBV5-1 and TRBJ2-1; 7 bases agree with TRBD2. The CDR3 covers 15 residues. Germline-derived CDR1 and CDR2 are SGHRS and YFSETQ. The J segment lost 2 bases and the V segment lost 7 bases, leaving 9 bases of the junction unmatched. CDR3 sequence reads: CASSSGGGAYNEQFF. Here the CDR3 DNA reads TGCGCCAGCTCATCTGGGGGGGGTGCCTACAATGAGCAGTTCTTC.

This clonotype was recorded many times. The chain has TRBV5-1 and TRBJ1-1, with TRBD1 matching over 9 bases. The CDR3 consists of 13 residues. The J segment lost 7 bases and the V segment lost 4 bases, leaving 5 bases of the junction unmatched. Germline V gene data show CDR1 as SGHRS and CDR2 as YFSETQ. The CDR3 loop is CASSLTGGGEAFF. CDR3 nucleotide sequence: TGCGCCAGCAGCCTGACAGGGGGGGGTGAAGCTTTCTTT.

This clonotype was recorded many times. The rearrangement uses TRBV12-3 or TRBV12-4 and TRBJ2-5; TRBD1 agrees at 8 bases. J gave up 7 bases and V 5 bases, and 6 bases lay outside the gene matches. CDR3 length: 13 residues. The CDR3 coding sequence is TGTGCCAGCAGTCTTCAGGGGGCTACGACCCAGTACTTC. Amino acid sequence: CASSLQGATTQYF.

This clonotype came up many times. The gene calls are TRBV6-5 and TRBJ1-6; no clear D. The germline CDR1 and CDR2 sequences are MNHEY and SVGAGI. The CDR3 consists of 12 residues. Trimming took off 4 bases at V and 9 bases at J, with 7 bases between the two ends. The CDR3 DNA reads TGTGCCAGCAGTTCCGCGAGTTCACCCCTCCACTTT. This codes for CASSSASSPLHF.

This clonotype was detected only a few times. The rearrangement uses TRBV5-5 and TRBJ2-5, with D maybe TRBD1 (6 bases). Trimming removed 1 base at V and 3 bases at J, with 7 bases between. The CDR3 covers 13 residues. Germline loops: CDR1 SGHKS, CDR2 YYEKEE (reference sequence). CDR3 sequence (DNA): TGTGCCAGCAGCTTGAGACAGGAAGAGACCCAGTACTTC. Translation: CASSLRQEETQYF. The complete variable domain, with remaining parts taken from reference TRBV5-5 and TRBJ2-5, reads DAGVTQSPTHLIKTRGQQVTLRCSPISGHKSVSWYQQVLGQGPQFIFQYYEKEERGRGNFPDRFSARQFPNYSSELNVNALLLGDSALYLCASSLRQEETQYFGPGTRLLVL.

This clonotype has a count of ten or more. The chain recombines TRBV5-6 with TRBJ2-1; tentatively, D is TRBD1 (10 bases). Trimming cost V 4 bases and J 12 bases, with 23 bases left between them. CDR1 and CDR2 from the germline V gene are SGHDT and YYEEEE. This CDR3 spans 15 amino acids. The CDR3 here is CASSHDRGLAGRQFF. Here the CDR3 DNA reads TGTGCCAGCAGCCACGACAGGGGGCTAGCGGGGAGGCAGTTCTTC.

The sample holds many counts of this clonotype. The J gene is TRBJ2-3, the V gene TRBV7-9; 7 bases agree with TRBD1. V shed 5 bases and J 5 bases; nucleotides not matched to a gene: 7. CDR1 and CDR2 (germline): SEHNR, FQNEAQ (reference sequence). There are 14 residues in the CDR3. The CDR3 here is CASSVRGLVDTQYF. CDR3 bases: TGTGCCAGCAGCGTAAGGGGGCTGGTAGATACGCAGTATTTT.

This clonotype was found many times. The rearrangement joins TRBV28 to TRBJ1-5; the match to TRBD1 covers 7 bases. With 5 bases clipped from V and 6 bases from J, the junction kept 10 bases outside the gene matches. Per the germline V gene, CDR1 is MDHEN and CDR2 is SYDVKM. The CDR3 loop spans 15 amino acids. The CDR3 DNA sequence: TGTGCCAGCAGTCCACAGGGGTATCTTGGTCAGCCCCAGCATTTT. Encoded protein: CASSPQGYLGQPQHF. The full variable domain, in which reference TRBV28 and TRBJ1-5 provide the parts outside the CDR3, is DVKVTQSSRYLVKRTGEKVFLECVQDMDHENMFWYRQDPGLGLRLIYFSYDVKMKEKGDIPEGYSVSREKKERFSLILESASTNQTSMYLCASSPQGYLGQPQHFGDGTRLSIL.

This clonotype was detected many times. The chain employs TRBV20-1 and TRBJ2-5; 8 bases fit TRBD2. The CDR3 is 14 amino acids. Germline V gene sequence: CDR1 DFQATT, CDR2 SNEGSKA (reference sequence). Trimming cost V 6 bases and J 1 base; bases outside gene matches: 7. The CDR3 reads CSAISGGPQETQYF. CDR3 bases: TGCAGTGCAATAAGCGGGGGCCCCCAAGAGACCCAGTACTTC.

In its sample, this clonotype was seen many times. This chain connects TRBV7-2 to TRBJ1-2; 9 bases are a match to TRBD1. Trimming removed 3 bases from V and 2 bases from J; junction bases left unmatched: 7. From germline, CDR1 is SGHTA and CDR2 FQGNSA. The CDR3 is 16 amino acids. CDR3 nucleotide sequence: TGTGCCAGCAGCTTGGCTGGACAGGGGAGGAACTATGGCTACACCTTC. Translated, it gives CASSLAGQGRNYGYTF.

This clonotype occurred many times. The V and J genes are TRBV6-6 and TRBJ2-7; 7 bases are a match to TRBD2. Trimming took 5 bases from V and 9 from J; bases not matched to a gene: 7. Germline V lookup: CDR1 MNHNY, CDR2 SVGAGI (reference sequence). The CDR3 sequence is 12 residues long. The DNA of the CDR3 is TGTGCCAGCAGTACACACGGGGGGAGGCAGTACGTC. Translating gives CASSTHGGRQYV.